Presented here are 27 T cell receptor beta chains from one specimen sequenced in a study of control samples from healthy donors and cancer patients. Generated by immunoSEQ multiplex PCR, the TCRdb table keeps only in-frame clones and is missing some. The sample has roughly 160,000 clones, 90% to 95% seen once. What was sequenced was PBMCs. The receptors were sampled from a man aged 60 to 69 with colorectal cancer.

The chain carries TRBV3-1 (or the pseudogene TRBV3-2) and TRBJ2-1; 11 positions agree with TRBD2. Germline V lookup: CDR1 LGHDT, CDR2 YNNKEL (reference sequence). The CDR3 covers 15 residues. J gave up 8 bases and V 4 bases, and 7 bases lay outside the gene matches. CDR3 in DNA: TGTGCCAGCAGCCCTAGCGGGAGGATCGTCCATGAGCAGTTCTTC. This encodes CASSPSGRIVHEQFF.

The chain joins TRBV6-5 to TRBJ2-5; the match to TRBD2 covers 11 bases. V lost 6 bases and J lost 7; bases outside the gene matches: 7. The CDR3 is made up of 14 amino acids. Germline CDR1 reads MNHEY; CDR2 reads SVGAGI. This chain's CDR3 is CASSQTSGDRTQYF. CDR3 in DNA: TGTGCCAGCAGCCAGACTAGCGGGGATCGGACCCAGTACTTC.

The chain is built from TRBV6-5 and TRBJ1-2, with D possibly matching TRBD1 (6 bases). The germline V gene encodes CDR1 MNHEY and CDR2 SVGAGI. The CDR3 is made up of 15 amino acids. V lost 6 bases and J lost 4, with 18 bases in between. The CDR3 region is CASRDSYSSPYGYTF. The CDR3 bases are TGTGCCAGCAGGGACAGTTATTCATCGCCCTATGGCTACACCTTC.

As regards this clone: The identical CDR3 is also encoded by other nucleotide sequences in the sample. The rearrangement links TRBV7-2 to TRBJ1-1, with 7 bases aligning to TRBD1. After removal of 3 bases from V and 1 base from J, the junction contained 2 bases not matched to a gene. Germline V gene data show CDR1 as SGHTA and CDR2 as FQGNSA. The CDR3 has 14 amino acids. CDR3 loop: CASSLGTANTEAFF. CDR3 in DNA: TGTGCCAGCAGCTTGGGGACAGCGAACACTGAAGCTTTCTTT.

The chain combines TRBV24-1 with TRBJ2-1, with D possibly matching TRBD1 (5 bases). The CDR3 loop spans 13 amino acids. V was pared by 6 bases and J by 8 bases, with 13 bases between. Germline CDR1 is KGHDR and CDR2 is SFDVKD. The CDR3 sequence is CATSPRQGYEQFF. Here the CDR3 DNA reads TGTGCCACCAGTCCAAGGCAGGGCTATGAGCAGTTCTTC.

The chain couples TRBV29-1 to TRBJ1-4, with D tentatively TRBD1 (5 bases). Germline CDR1 and CDR2: SQVTM and ANQGSEA. This CDR3 spans 14 amino acids. The germline V and J ends were trimmed by 4 bases and 8 bases, with 17 bases remaining between them. In DNA form, the CDR3 reads TGCAGCGTTGCAAGTAGGGGATCCACCGAAAAACTGTTTTTT. Residues: CSVASRGSTEKLFF. Full variable domain (outside the CDR3, taken from reference TRBV29-1 and TRBJ1-4): SAVISQKPSRDICQRGTSLTIQCQVDSQVTMMFWYRQQPGQSLTLIATANQGSEATYESGFVIDKFPISRPNLTFSTLTVSNMSPEDSSIYLCSVASRGSTEKLFFGSGTQLSVL.

The J gene is TRBJ2-3, the V gene TRBV7-8; 10 nucleotides align to TRBD1. This CDR3 has 15 residues. The V gene end was trimmed by 5 bases and the J gene end by 9 bases; junction bases not matched to a gene: 11. Germline assignment: CDR1 SGHVS and CDR2 FQNEAQ. The CDR3 nucleotides read TGTGCCAGCAGCCTCGACAGGGGGCTGCCCAGAACGCAGTATTTT. Amino acids: CASSLDRGLPRTQYF. Full variable domain (remainder filled in from reference TRBV7-8 and TRBJ2-3): GAGVSQSPRYKVAKRGQDVALRCDPISGHVSLFWYQQALGQGPEFLTYFQNEAQLDKSGLPSDRFFAERPEGSVSTLKIQRTQQEDSAVYLCASSLDRGLPRTQYFGPGTRLTVL.

V gene TRBV3-1 (or the pseudogene TRBV3-2) combines with J gene TRBJ2-3; the match to TRBD2 covers 7 bases. The CDR3 has 17 residues. V shed 2 bases and J 2 bases; nucleotides not matched to a gene: 10. Per germline, CDR1 LGHDT and CDR2 YNNKEL (reference sequence). CDR3 amino acids: CASSQRCGAGDTDTQYF. The CDR3 DNA sequence: TGTGCCAGCAGCCAAAGATGTGGGGCGGGAGACACAGATACGCAGTATTTT.

This clone showed up just once. The chain combines TRBV30 with TRBJ1-1; D remains unclear. Between the trimmed V and J ends, which lost 0 bases and 5 bases, there was a span of 10 bases. The CDR3 has 13 amino acids. The germline V gene encodes CDR1 GTSNPN and CDR2 SVGIG (reference sequence). The CDR3 DNA follows: TGTGCCTGGAGTGTGGGGAGTTATACTGAAGCTTTCTTT. It codes for CAWSVGSYTEAFF.

This chain connects TRBV6-2 or TRBV6-3 to TRBJ2-7; D is perhaps TRBD2 (6 bases). The V end lost 0 bases, the J end lost 0 bases, and 15 bases lay between the germline ends. Germline V gives CDR1 MNHEY, CDR2 SVGEGT. CDR3 length: 17 amino acids. In nucleotides, the CDR3 is TGTGCCAGCAGTTACTCCGGGGGACGGTCTAGCTCCTACGAGCAGTACTTC. Translating gives CASSYSGGRSSSYEQYF.

This chain connects TRBV27 to TRBJ2-4; 7 nucleotides line up with TRBD1. Trimming took 7 bases from V and 6 from J; bases not matched to a gene: 6. Germline CDR1 MNHEY, CDR2 SMNVEV (reference sequence). This CDR3 has 13 residues. CDR3 in DNA: TGTGCCAGCAACGACCGGGACAGAAACATTCAGTACTTC. It translates to CASNDRDRNIQYF.

The V call is TRBV3-1 (or the pseudogene TRBV3-2), the J call TRBJ2-5; 7 nucleotides align to TRBD1. Germline loops: CDR1 LGHDT, CDR2 YNNKEL (reference sequence). After removal of 0 bases from V and 4 bases from J, the junction contained 2 bases not matched to a gene. The CDR3 is 14 amino acids. The CDR3 sequence: CASSQEGGTETQYF. The CDR3, as DNA: TGTGCCAGCAGCCAAGAAGGGGGCACAGAGACCCAGTACTTC.

In this sample, this clone turned up once. The chain combines TRBV28 with TRBJ1-1; a possible D gene is TRBD1 (5 bases). Trimming took off 3 bases at V and 4 bases at J, with 15 bases between the two ends. The CDR3 runs 15 residues. The germline CDR1 and CDR2 sequences are MDHEN and SYDVKM. The DNA for the CDR3 is TGTGCCAGCAGTTTTACCTCATATGGGACCACTGAAGCTTTCTTT. It specifies CASSFTSYGTTEAFF.

The CDR3 region has the DNA TGTGCCAGTAGTATCGGAGGGACCCTAGGTCACGAGCAGTACTTC. It specifies CASSIGGTLGHEQYF. The chain has TRBV19 and TRBJ2-7; tentatively, D is TRBD2 (6 bases). With 3 bases removed from V and 5 bases from J, the gap between germline ends came to 17 bases. The CDR3 loop spans 15 amino acids. Germline lookup yields CDR1 LNHDA and CDR2 SQIVND (reference sequence).

The V and J genes are TRBV2 and TRBJ1-2; D is unresolved. The germline CDR1 and CDR2 sequences are SNHLY and FYNNEI. This CDR3 has 15 residues. The V and J ends lost 3 bases and 0 bases respectively, with 11 bases between them. CDR3 in amino acids: CASSDLGLANYGYTF. As DNA, the CDR3 is TGTGCCAGCAGTGATTTGGGATTAGCTAACTATGGCTACACCTTC.

This chain connects TRBV18 to TRBJ2-7; possibly TRBD1 for D (5 bases). From germline, CDR1 is KGHSH and CDR2 LQKENI. The CDR3 has 13 residues. V lost 3 bases to trimming and J lost 5 bases, with 11 bases between them. The CDR3: CASSPTTDNEQYF. In DNA, the CDR3 is TGTGCCAGCTCACCTACGACAGACAACGAGCAGTACTTC. Full variable domain (remainder filled in from reference TRBV18 and TRBJ2-7): NAGVMQNPRHLVRRRGQEARLRCSPMKGHSHVYWYRQLPEEGLKFMVYLQKENIIDESGMPKERFSAEFPKEGPSILRIQQVVRGDSAAYFCASSPTTDNEQYFGPGTRLTVT.

This clone was detected only once. V and J are TRBV18 and TRBJ2-7, with D uncertain. The CDR3 consists of 15 residues. V lost 0 bases and J lost 0, with 9 bases in between. Germline CDR1 KGHSH, CDR2 LQKENI. CDR3 region: CASSPPNGDSYEQYF. The CDR3 nucleotides are TGTGCCAGCTCACCACCGAACGGCGACTCCTACGAGCAGTACTTC.

The chain carries TRBV11-1 and TRBJ1-4; TRBD1 is a possible D gene (5 bases). V lost 5 bases, J lost 5 bases, and 15 bases lay in between. The CDR3 runs 15 residues. The germline gives CDR1 SGHAT, CDR2 FQDESV (reference sequence). This chain's CDR3 is CASSQPGLTNEKLFF. In DNA, the CDR3 is TGTGCCAGCAGCCAGCCGGGACTCACGAATGAAAAACTGTTTTTT.

The chain combines TRBV19 with TRBJ1-5, with TRBD1 identical over 10 bases. The CDR3 is 14 residues long. Per germline, CDR1 LNHDA and CDR2 SQIVND (reference sequence). J was trimmed by 5 bases and V by 4 bases; bases with no gene match: 2. The CDR3 spells CASSRGQGDQPQHF. The DNA for the CDR3 is TGTGCCAGTAGTAGAGGACAGGGGGATCAGCCCCAGCATTTT.

The V and J genes are TRBV11-2 and TRBJ2-7, with 11 nucleotides matching TRBD1. Germline values: CDR1 SGHAT, CDR2 FQNNGV. This CDR3 is 15 amino acids long. The V segment lost 5 bases and the J segment 3 bases; nucleotides outside the gene matches: 6. For the CDR3, the DNA is TGTGCCAGCAGCGCAGGGACAGGGGGATTCTACGAGCAGTACTTC. This sequence encodes CASSAGTGGFYEQYF. The full variable domain, completed using reference TRBV11-2 and TRBJ2-7, is EAGVAQSPRYKIIEKRQSVAFWCNPISGHATLYWYQQILGQGPKLLIQFQNNGVVDDSQLPKDRFSAERLKGVDSTLKIQPAKLEDSAVYLCASSAGTGGFYEQYFGPGTRLTVT.

This rearrangement joins TRBV21-1 to TRBJ1-1; the tabulated D call, TRBD1, remains unverified against the DNA. TRBV21-1 is noted as a pseudogene. The CDR3 length is 15 residues. In nucleotides, the CDR3 is TGTGCCAGGAACGGACAGGGAGTTAGGAACACTGAAGCTTTCTTT. Its translation: CARNGQGVRNTEAFF.

The rearrangement uses TRBV30 and TRBJ1-6; no firm D call. The V end was cut by 8 bases, the J end by 6 bases, with 17 bases between. CDR3 length equals 14 residues. Germline CDR1 is GTSNPN and CDR2 is SVGIG (reference sequence). CDR3 DNA: TGTGCCCGGGCCGGGGATTATCTTAATTCACCCCTCCACTTT. It codes for CARAGDYLNSPLHF.

The V call is TRBV19, the J call TRBJ1-2; D gene unclear. The CDR3 is 15 residues long. CDR1 and CDR2 from the germline V gene are LNHDA and SQIVND (reference sequence). V was clipped by 2 bases and J by 6 bases, with 16 bases between them. Here the CDR3 reads CASSIQETDLNGYTF. CDR3 in DNA: TGTGCCAGTAGTATACAGGAAACGGATTTAAATGGCTACACCTTC.

This chain connects TRBV27 to TRBJ1-6, with 7 bases fitting TRBD1. Germline V gives CDR1 MNHEY, CDR2 SMNVEV (reference sequence). V shed 3 bases and J 1 base; nucleotides not matched to a gene: 0. The CDR3 loop spans 15 amino acids. CDR3 bases: TGTGCCAGCAGTTTGGACAGGTCCTATAATTCACCCCTCCACTTT. Its translation is CASSLDRSYNSPLHF.

The chain employs TRBV5-1 and TRBJ2-1; D gene ambiguous. CDR1 SGHRS and CDR2 YFSETQ come from the germline V gene. CDR3 length equals 15 residues. The ends were cut back, 0 bases at V and 0 bases at J, with 7 bases in the middle. The CDR3 loop reads CASSLAGSSYNEQFF. The CDR3 nucleotides read TGCGCCAGCAGCTTGGCCGGCAGCTCCTACAATGAGCAGTTCTTC.

This rearrangement joins TRBV2 to TRBJ2-7; 9 positions match TRBD1. This CDR3 region has 15 residues. V lost 6 bases and J lost 2; bases outside the gene matches: 8. From germline, CDR1 is SNHLY and CDR2 FYNNEI. The CDR3 here is CASSQGQGITYEQYF. In DNA, the CDR3 is TGTGCCAGCAGCCAAGGACAGGGGATAACCTACGAGCAGTACTTC.

The rearrangement uses TRBV6-5 and TRBJ1-3, with a tentative D call TRBD1 (6 bases). The germline CDR1 and CDR2 sequences are MNHEY and SVGAGI. Trimming pared 6 bases from V and 0 bases from J, leaving 12 bases between. The CDR3 is 15 residues long. The CDR3, as DNA: TGTGCCAGCAGCACCGCGGGGGCCTCTGGAAACACCATATATTTT. Translating it yields CASSTAGASGNTIYF.